These T cell receptor beta chains were read from a single sample in a study of blood T cells in healthy people across ages. MiXCR, applied by TCRdb to the 5' RACE reads, yields one record per CDR3 protein. The sample shows about 640,000 distinct CDR3 sequences, around three fifths of them seen only once. The sequenced sample consisted of blood. These receptors were taken from a man in his 60s in good health. The CDR3 runs from the conserved cysteine through the conserved F or W. D genes are given only for firm matches. Not all rows give a size; the values are once, few, many and, for expanded clones, a class.

clone size	V gene	D gene	J gene	CDR3 protein	CDR3 DNA
-	TRBV28	-	TRBJ1-1	CASSLSWQNTEAFF	TGTGCCAGCAGTTTATCCTGGCAGAACACTGAAGCTTTCTTT
once	TRBV7-2	TRBD1	TRBJ2-5	CASSLRGQDNEQYF	TGTGCCAGCAGCTTACGGGGACAGGACAATGAGCAGTACTTC
-	TRBV4-1	-	TRBJ2-6	CASSIGGNDLSGANVLTF	TGCGCCAGCAGCATAGGAGGGAACGATCTCTCTGGGGCCAACGTCCTGACTTTC
-	TRBV28	-	TRBJ1-1	CASSSEIRAQRTEAFF	TGTGCCAGCAGTTCGGAAATCCGGGCCCAGAGGACTGAAGCTTTCTTT
-	TRBV11-2	-	TRBJ2-1	CASSVGVDNEQFF	TGTGCCAGCAGCGTAGGTGTGGACAATGAGCAGTTCTTC
-	TRBV5-1	TRBD2	TRBJ2-5	CASSFNPSGGARETQYF	TGCGCCAGCAGCTTCAACCCAAGCGGGGGGGCACGAGAGACCCAGTACTTC
-	TRBV27	TRBD2	TRBJ2-5	CASSQREGETQYF	TGTGCCAGCAGCCAGAGGGAGGGCGAGACCCAGTACTTC
-	TRBV12-3/TRBV12-4	-	TRBJ1-2	CASRRRDLNYGYTF	TGTGCCAGCAGACGCCGGGACTTAAACTATGGCTACACCTTC
-	TRBV20-1	TRBD1	TRBJ1-2	CSATGQGAGIVGYGYTF	TGCAGTGCCACCGGACAGGGGGCGGGCATTGTCGGCTATGGCTACACCTTC
few	TRBV3-1	-	TRBJ1-4	CASNQGESEKLFF	TGTGCCAGCAACCAGGGTGAGAGTGAAAAACTGTTTTTT
once	TRBV3-1	-	TRBJ2-1	CASSRQSRGQFF	TGTGCCAGCAGTCGACAGTCTCGGGGGCAGTTCTTC
few	TRBV12-3/TRBV12-4	TRBD2	TRBJ2-3	CASSQGTSGDTQYF	TGTGCCAGCAGTCAAGGAACTAGCGGAGATACGCAGTATTTT
-	TRBV12-3/TRBV12-4	TRBD2	TRBJ2-3	CASQRGGSDTQYF	TGTGCCAGCCAGCGGGGGGGCTCAGATACGCAGTATTTT
-	TRBV7-2	TRBD2	TRBJ2-1	CASRLAGGGEQFF	TGTGCCAGCCGATTAGCGGGGGGCGGTGAGCAGTTCTTC
-	TRBV20-1	-	TRBJ2-5	CSAPGLTRSETQYF	TGCAGTGCTCCCGGACTAACTAGGTCAGAGACCCAGTACTTC
-	TRBV20-1	TRBD1	TRBJ2-3	CSAREDRGRGTDTQYF	TGCAGTGCTAGAGAAGACAGGGGGCGCGGCACAGATACGCAGTATTTT
-	TRBV3-1	TRBD2	TRBJ2-1	CASSQVLAGGQFF	TGTGCCAGCAGCCAAGTTCTAGCGGGGGGCCAGTTCTTC
few	TRBV27	TRBD1	TRBJ2-1	CASTQGQGYNEQFF	TGTGCCAGCACACAGGGACAGGGATACAATGAGCAGTTCTTC
-	TRBV20-1	-	TRBJ1-6	CSARERTINSPLHF	TGCAGTGCTAGGGAGAGGACGATTAATTCACCCCTCCACTTT
-	TRBV7-9	-	TRBJ2-7	CASSFTGGGADEQYF	TGTGCCAGCAGCTTCACAGGTGGCGGGGCGGACGAGCAGTACTTC
-	TRBV4-1	-	TRBJ2-6	CASSQEGRSGANVLTF	TGCGCCAGCAGCCAAGAGGGGCGCTCTGGGGCCAACGTCCTGACTTTC
few	TRBV7-9	-	TRBJ2-5	CASSLGGITETQYF	TGTGCCAGCAGCTTAGGTGGTATCACGGAGACCCAGTACTTC
few	TRBV6-7	-	TRBJ2-1	CASSYDALGGSSYNEQFF	TGTGCCAGCAGTTACGATGCCCTCGGGGGCAGCTCCTACAATGAGCAGTTCTTC
-	TRBV24-1	-	TRBJ2-3	CATRGVSTDTQYF	TGTGCCACCAGGGGGGTTAGCACAGATACGCAGTATTTT
-	TRBV10-3	-	TRBJ2-7	CAIRTENYKQYF	TGTGCCATCCGGACAGAAAACTACAAGCAGTACTTC
-	TRBV6-5	-	TRBJ2-5	CASSYQPSGAGRQETQYF	TGTGCCAGCAGTTATCAACCCTCGGGCGCGGGGAGGCAAGAGACCCAGTACTTC
-	TRBV15	TRBD1	TRBJ2-5	CATSRGGQGKKTQYF	TGTGCCACCAGCAGAGGGGGACAGGGTAAAAAGACCCAGTACTTC
-	TRBV5-1	-	TRBJ2-5	CASSSGGPEETQYF	TGCGCCAGCAGCTCCGGGGGGCCGGAAGAGACCCAGTACTTC
few	TRBV20-1	TRBD2	TRBJ2-5	CSARDGGSGQETQYF	TGCAGTGCTAGAGATGGCGGTAGCGGGCAAGAGACCCAGTACTTC
once	TRBV4-2	TRBD1	TRBJ2-1	CASSPDRGMDNEQFF	TGTGCCAGCAGCCCAGACAGGGGTATGGACAATGAGCAGTTCTTC
-	TRBV7-9	-	TRBJ2-7	CASTLQGTGSYEQYF	TGTGCCAGCACCCTACAGGGGACTGGTTCCTACGAGCAGTACTTC
-	TRBV6-5	-	TRBJ1-6	CASSGRVRSPLHF	TGTGCCAGCAGTGGCAGGGTGCGTTCACCCCTCCACTTT
-	TRBV20-1	TRBD1	TRBJ1-5	CSASAGQGSSNQPQHF	TGCAGTGCTAGCGCGGGACAGGGGAGTAGCAATCAGCCCCAGCATTTT
few	TRBV10-3	-	TRBJ2-7	CAISAIGVAEQYF	TGTGCCATCAGTGCTATTGGGGTCGCCGAGCAGTACTTC
-	TRBV6-2/TRBV6-3	TRBD2	TRBJ2-5	CASSYSAGGYEQYF	TGTGCCAGCAGTTACTCAGCGGGGGGCTATGAGCAGTACTTC
-	TRBV10-3	-	TRBJ2-5	CAISEFRGGRAETQYF	TGTGCCATCAGTGAGTTCCGAGGTGGCAGGGCGGAGACCCAGTACTTC
few	TRBV21-1	-	TRBJ2-5	CASSSPGTQYF	TGTGCCAGCAGCAGTCCAGGGACCCAGTACTTC
-	TRBV5-1	-	TRBJ2-5	CASADSTTETQYF	TGCGCCAGCGCCGACAGCACCACAGAGACCCAGTACTTC
-	TRBV5-1	-	TRBJ2-7	CASSLNLEVWGYEQYF	TGCGCCAGCAGCTTGAATTTGGAAGTTTGGGGCTACGAGCAGTACTTC
few	TRBV28	TRBD1	TRBJ2-7	CASATGVYEQYF	TGTGCCAGCGCAACAGGGGTTTACGAGCAGTACTTC
-	TRBV5-1	TRBD1	TRBJ2-5	CASRTGGQQETQYF	TGCGCCAGCAGAACAGGGGGCCAACAAGAGACCCAGTACTTC
many	TRBV5-5	-	TRBJ1-5	CASSVDINNQPQHF	TGTGCCAGCAGCGTTGACATCAATAATCAGCCCCAGCATTTT
-	TRBV9	-	TRBJ2-1	CASSVDPSDSYNEQFF	TGTGCCAGCAGCGTAGATCCTAGCGACTCATACAATGAGCAGTTCTTC
few	TRBV7-7	-	TRBJ2-1	CASSPGVGGFSYNEQFF	TGTGCCAGCAGCCCGGGGGTCGGGGGTTTCTCCTACAATGAGCAGTTCTTC
-	TRBV12-3/TRBV12-4	-	TRBJ1-4	CASSQAGRGLYEKLFF	TGTGCCAGCAGCCAAGCCGGGCGGGGGCTGTATGAAAAACTGTTTTTT
-	TRBV5-1	-	TRBJ2-7	CASSLESGRPGEQYF	TGCGCCAGCAGCTTGGAGTCAGGGCGGCCTGGCGAGCAGTACTTC
-	TRBV6-1	-	TRBJ2-3	CASRGWGSAISDTQYF	TGTGCCAGCAGGGGGTGGGGCAGCGCAATTTCAGATACGCAGTATTTT
-	TRBV2	-	TRBJ1-5	CASSEGQGQPQHF	TGTGCCAGCAGTGAAGGGCAGGGGCAGCCCCAGCATTTT
-	TRBV4-2	TRBD2	TRBJ2-3	CASSPLAGDSTDTQYF	TGTGCCAGCAGCCCTCTAGCGGGGGACAGCACAGATACGCAGTATTTT
-	TRBV7-2	-	TRBJ1-1	CASAGGMNTEAFF	TGTGCCAGCGCCGGGGGCATGAACACTGAAGCTTTCTTT
-	TRBV5-1	-	TRBJ2-5	CASSLRQDNEQYF	TGCGCCAGCAGCCTTCGACAGGACAATGAGCAGTACTTC
-	TRBV6-1	TRBD1	TRBJ2-7	CASSRSGQANEQYF	TGTGCCAGCAGTCGCTCGGGACAGGCCAACGAGCAGTACTTC
-	TRBV12-3/TRBV12-4	-	TRBJ2-7	CASSFGQNVHEQYF	TGTGCCAGCAGTTTCGGGCAGAATGTCCACGAGCAGTACTTC
many	TRBV4-1	-	TRBJ1-4	CASKEGGGWDEKLFF	TGCGCCAGCAAAGAGGGTGGGGGATGGGATGAAAAACTGTTTTTT
few	TRBV20-1	TRBD1	TRBJ1-4	CSARDLRDRTSATNEKLFF	TGCAGTGCTAGAGACCTCCGGGACAGGACTTCCGCAACTAATGAAAAACTGTTTTTT
-	TRBV10-3	-	TRBJ2-6	CAISKGLAGARSGANVLTF	TGTGCCATCAGTAAGGGACTGGCGGGGGCCCGCTCTGGGGCCAACGTCCTGACTTTC
-	TRBV6-6	-	TRBJ2-4	CASSYEDRNIQYF	TGTGCCAGCAGTTACGAGGACAGAAACATTCAGTACTTC
-	TRBV5-1	-	TRBJ2-2	CASSLSGTSNTRELFF	TGCGCCAGCAGCTTAAGTGGCACCTCGAACACCAGGGAGCTGTTTTTT
-	TRBV20-1	-	TRBJ1-1	CSASKVAEAFF	TGCAGTGCTAGTAAAGTGGCTGAAGCTTTCTTT
-	TRBV20-1	TRBD1	TRBJ1-5	CSARKGAGDQPQHF	TGCAGTGCTAGAAAGGGGGCGGGAGATCAGCCCCAGCATTTT